These T cell receptor beta chains were read from a single sample in a study of blood T cells in healthy people across ages. TCRdb passed the 5' RACE reads through MiXCR, listing each CDR3 protein once. The sample contains approximately 670,000 distinct CDR3 sequences, 40% to 45% of which appear only once. Sequenced material: blood. These receptors were taken from a man at least 80 years old in good health. The CDR3 runs from the conserved cysteine through the conserved F or W. A D gene is named only where the DNA matches it firmly. Only some rows state a clone size, as once, few, many or a class for expanded clones.

d_call | j_call | v_call | clone_size | cdr3_aa | cdr3_nt
- | TRBJ2-1 | TRBV20-1 | - | CSARDRGGGSGLHNEQFF | TGCAGTGCTAGAGATCGCGGAGGGGGTAGCGGCCTACATAATGAGCAGTTCTTC
TRBD2 | TRBJ2-3 | TRBV7-9 | few | CASSLVTGTSGDVYTQYF | TGTGCCAGCAGCTTAGTAACCGGGACTAGCGGAGATGTTTATACGCAGTATTTT
- | TRBJ2-3 | TRBV7-2 | - | CASSLAQISGSTDTQYF | TGTGCCAGCAGCTTAGCTCAAATTAGCGGTAGCACAGATACGCAGTATTTT
- | TRBJ2-7 | TRBV20-1 | - | CSATEGEGSRYEQYF | TGCAGTGCTACGGAGGGGGAAGGGAGTAGGTACGAGCAGTACTTC
- | TRBJ1-1 | TRBV4-3 | - | CASSQERGNTEAFF | TGCGCCAGCAGCCAAGAGCGGGGGAACACTGAAGCTTTCTTT
- | TRBJ1-6 | TRBV7-8 | - | CASSFRGPLHF | TGTGCCAGCAGCTTCCGTGGACCCCTCCACTTT
- | TRBJ1-4 | TRBV19 | - | CASRRDSATNEKLFF | TGTGCCAGTAGAAGGGACTCTGCAACTAATGAAAAACTGTTTTTT
- | TRBJ1-6 | TRBV25-1 | - | CASRISRSYNSPLHF | TGTGCCAGCAGGATCTCTAGGTCCTATAATTCACCCCTCCACTTT
- | TRBJ2-7 | TRBV20-1 | - | CSASATGYEQYF | TGCAGTGCTAGCGCTACAGGGTACGAGCAGTACTTC
- | TRBJ2-1 | TRBV5-1 | few | CASSLAGSGSMNEQFF | TGCGCCAGCAGCTTGGCCGGGTCAGGGTCAATGAATGAGCAGTTCTTC
- | TRBJ2-1 | TRBV11-2 | - | CASSRGTSPWGYNEQFF | TGTGCCAGCAGCCGAGGGACTTCTCCTTGGGGCTACAATGAGCAGTTCTTC
- | TRBJ2-1 | TRBV5-1 | many | CASSFQGYPYNEQFF | TGCGCCAGCAGCTTTCAGGGCTACCCCTACAATGAGCAGTTCTTC
TRBD2 | TRBJ2-1 | TRBV6-2/TRBV6-3 | few | CASRAHSGGANEQFF | TGTGCCAGCAGAGCACATAGCGGGGGGGCGAATGAGCAGTTCTTC
- | TRBJ2-3 | TRBV6-1 | - | CASSEQSSADTQYF | TGTGCCAGCAGTGAACAGTCATCTGCGGATACGCAGTATTTT
TRBD2 | TRBJ2-3 | TRBV30 | - | CAWVAGGEDTQYF | TGTGCCTGGGTAGCGGGGGGGGAAGATACGCAGTATTTT
- | TRBJ2-6 | TRBV5-4 | - | CASSLDPGAYGANVLTF | TGTGCCAGCAGCTTGGATCCCGGTGCCTATGGGGCCAACGTCCTGACTTTC
TRBD2 | TRBJ2-3 | TRBV19 | - | CASSELAGDVTPQYF | TGTGCCAGTAGTGAACTAGCGGGGGACGTGACTCCGCAGTATTTT
- | TRBJ2-3 | TRBV12-3/TRBV12-4 | - | CASSVRETAHTQYF | TGTGCCAGCAGTGTAAGAGAGACAGCACATACGCAGTATTTT
TRBD1 | TRBJ2-5 | TRBV7-2 | many | CASSPTGAGETQYF | TGTGCCAGCAGCCCCACAGGGGCGGGCGAGACCCAGTACTTC
- | TRBJ1-1 | TRBV4-3 | once | CASSQVGGSEAFF | TGCGCCAGCAGCCAAGTCGGTGGGAGTGAAGCTTTCTTT
TRBD2 | TRBJ2-1 | TRBV3-1 | few | CASSRLVAGGWPPLYNEQFF | TGTGCCAGCAGCCGTCTGGTAGCGGGGGGGTGGCCTCCTCTGTACAATGAGCAGTTCTTC
- | TRBJ2-5 | TRBV5-1 | - | CASSDLGETQYF | TGCGCCAGCAGCGACCTTGGTGAGACCCAGTACTTC
TRBD2 | TRBJ2-1 | TRBV2 | few | CASRGDSSYNEQFF | TGTGCCAGCCGGGGGGATAGCTCCTACAATGAGCAGTTCTTC
TRBD1 | TRBJ2-5 | TRBV20-1 | many | CSAREDRGLETQYF | TGCAGTGCTAGAGAGGACAGGGGTCTGGAGACCCAGTACTTC
- | TRBJ1-1 | TRBV19 | - | CASSKNLATEAFF | TGTGCCAGTAGTAAGAACTTAGCCACTGAAGCTTTCTTT
TRBD1 | TRBJ1-4 | TRBV28 | once | CASSLRRQGANEKLFF | TGTGCCAGCAGTTTACGTCGACAGGGGGCTAATGAAAAACTGTTTTTT